The text below deals with one T cell receptor beta chain. Its antigen is not identified. The table came from immunoSEQ multiplex PCR; TCRdb's copy has only in-frame clones and leaves some out. Seen here are more than 65,000 clones, around 94% observed once, and the top ten hold under 2%. This entry comes from a study of T cell clonotyping in hematopoietic cell transplantation. CDR3 length: 14 residues. Germline lookup yields CDR1 MDHEN and CDR2 SYDVKM. V was cut by 8 bases and J by 0 bases, with 14 bases left in between. Study conclusions and caveats: Graft donor and pretransplant recipient Inverse Simpson Index values predicted broader posttransplant TCR diversity. CD4 and CD8 repertoire contributions could not be separated without sorting. Few recipient clonotypes overlapped donors; over 97% were de novo at given depth. After transplant, recipient diversity fell while pathologically expanded clonotypes grew through day 180.

The sequence came from a man aged 45-65 years in good health. Some clones in this sample may be carry-over from other donors' samples. The source material was peripheral blood mononuclear cells. The chain links TRBV28 to TRBJ2-7; D may be TRBD1 or TRBD2 (5 bases each). This CDR3 is CASVGGTNSYEQYF. DNA for the CDR3: TGTGCCAGCGTGGGTGGGACGAACTCCTACGAGCAGTACTTC.